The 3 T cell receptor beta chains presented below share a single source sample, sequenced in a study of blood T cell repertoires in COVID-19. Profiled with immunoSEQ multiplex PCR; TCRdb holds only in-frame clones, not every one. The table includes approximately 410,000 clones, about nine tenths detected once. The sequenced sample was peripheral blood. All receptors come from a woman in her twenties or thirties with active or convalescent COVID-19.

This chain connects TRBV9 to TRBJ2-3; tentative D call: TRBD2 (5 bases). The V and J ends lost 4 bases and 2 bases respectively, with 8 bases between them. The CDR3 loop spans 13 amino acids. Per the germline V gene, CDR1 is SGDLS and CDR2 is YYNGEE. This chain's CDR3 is CASSPGFTDTQYF. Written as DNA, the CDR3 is TGTGCCAGCAGCCCGGGGTTCACAGATACGCAGTATTTT.

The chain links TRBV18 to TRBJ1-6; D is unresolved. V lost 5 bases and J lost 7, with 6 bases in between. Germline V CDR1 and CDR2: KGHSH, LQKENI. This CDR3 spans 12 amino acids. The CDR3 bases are TGTGCCAGCTCAGACAAGAATTCACCCCTCCACTTT. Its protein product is CASSDKNSPLHF.

The CDR3 sequence is CASSAWWSSYEQYF. The DNA for the CDR3 is TGTGCCAGCAGTGCCTGGTGGAGCTCCTACGAGCAGTACTTC. The V gene is TRBV27, the J gene TRBJ2-7; D ambiguous. The CDR3 spans 14 residues. Germline V gives CDR1 MNHEY, CDR2 SMNVEV (reference sequence). The ends were cut back, 5 bases at V and 0 bases at J, with 11 bases in the middle.